Each of the 27 T cell receptor beta chains below was sequenced from the same sample in a study of low-dose radiotherapy and immunotherapy resistance in tumors (dated by TCRdb to 2022 to 2024). This specimen's time point label, interpreted: after trial treatment. In light of the paper, this sample's treatment or condition label describes: LDRT plus nivolumab, ipilimumab, low-dose cyclophosphamide and aspirin (RACIN trial). The reads were generated on an Illumina HiSeq 2500. Superscript III and a set of TRAV- and TRBV-specific primers were used to synthesize first-strand cDNA, so that both TCRalpha and TCRbeta chains were covered. TCRs were amplified with Phusion for approximately 20 PCR cycles using a constant-region primer together with the adapter attached to the V primers. The public reads were reprocessed in TCRdb via fastp at Q25 and MiXCR, keeping in-frame beta chains. Identical CDR3 proteins give one entry, which carries the most common genes and DNA. The sample table lists some 94,000 distinct CDR3 sequences, 20% to 25% of them with a count of one. 10% to 15% of the sample rests with the top ten.

The sample was PBMCs, taken after low-dose radiotherapy plus immunotherapy. All receptors derive from a female donor with ovarian cancer.

This clonotype was counted ten times or more. The chain links TRBV19 to TRBJ1-2; no clear D gene. The V gene lost 6 bases and the J gene lost 5 bases, with 10 bases spanning the gap. The germline CDR1 and CDR2 sequences are LNHDA and SQIVND (reference sequence). This CDR3 spans 12 amino acids. The DNA of the CDR3 is TGTGCCAGTAGACAGCTCGGTTATGGCTACACCTTC. This codes for CASRQLGYGYTF.

In this sample, this clonotype turned up many times. The V gene is TRBV7-2, the J gene TRBJ2-7; no definite D call. This CDR3 region has 15 residues. The germline V gene has CDR1 SGHTA and CDR2 FQGNSA. V was clipped by 5 bases and J by 7 bases, with 21 bases between them. The DNA of the CDR3 is TGTGCCAGCAGCGAACGGACCGGCGGATCTGGGGAGCAGTACTTC. Its translation is CASSERTGGSGEQYF. Full variable domain (remainder filled in from reference TRBV7-2 and TRBJ2-7): GAGVSQSPSNKVTEKGKDVELRCDPISGHTALYWYRQSLGQGLEFLIYFQGNSAPDKSGLPSDRFSAERTGGSVSTLTIQRTQQEDSAVYLCASSERTGGSGEQYFGPGTRLTVT.

In the case of this clonotype: The junction differs from germline at one of its ends, possibly a read error. The chain links TRBV12-3 or TRBV12-4 to TRBJ2-7; TRBD2 matches 10 bases. The closer fit of TRBJ2-1 to the DNA end suggests the J call may be wrong. The CDR3 is made up of 15 amino acids. The CDR3 nucleotides are TGTGCCACCAGTCGGACTAGCGGAGCGTACAATGAGCAGTTCTTC. It specifies CATSRTSGAYNEQFF.

Many counts were recorded for this clonotype. The rearrangement links TRBV5-1 to TRBJ2-5, with D maybe TRBD1 (6 bases). V was trimmed by 3 bases and J by 1 base, leaving 10 bases between them. The CDR3 consists of 14 residues. Germline V gene sequence: CDR1 SGHRS, CDR2 YFSETQ. The CDR3, as DNA: TGCGCCAGCAGCTATCAGGGGATCCAAGAGACCCAGTACTTC. Amino acids: CASSYQGIQETQYF.

This clonotype has ten or more counts. This rearrangement joins TRBV12-3 or TRBV12-4 to TRBJ2-6; 7 nucleotides align to TRBD1. The CDR3 has 18 amino acids. V trimming: 6 bases; J trimming: 0 bases; junction bases outside the gene matches: 11. CDR3 bases: TGTGCCAGCAGAGCCCCGGGACAGATAAGCTCTGGGGCCAACGTCCTGACTTTC. The encoded protein is CASRAPGQISSGANVLTF.

This clonotype was counted at least ten times. V and J are TRBV11-2 and TRBJ2-1; D is ambiguous. Germline values: CDR1 SGHAT, CDR2 FQNNGV. The CDR3 consists of 15 residues. With 5 bases removed from V and 2 bases from J, the gap between germline ends came to 13 bases. CDR3 in DNA: TGTGCCAGCAGCAGCAGGATCTCCACCTACAATGAGCAGTTCTTC. It codes for CASSSRISTYNEQFF.

This clonotype was seen ten or more times. This chain connects TRBV6-2 or TRBV6-3 to TRBJ1-2; tentatively, D is TRBD1 (6 bases). Germline lookup yields CDR1 MNHEY and CDR2 SVGEGT. Trimming removed 5 bases from V and 4 bases from J, with 14 bases in between. The CDR3 runs to 14 residues. The CDR3 loop is CASSRNDRIYGYTF. The CDR3 DNA reads as TGTGCCAGCAGTCGAAACGACAGGATCTATGGCTACACCTTC.

This clonotype was seen just once. This chain uses TRBV6-5 with TRBJ2-5; TRBD2 matches 11 bases. The germline V gene encodes CDR1 MNHEY and CDR2 SVGAGI. The CDR3 sequence is 16 residues long. V shed 0 bases, J shed 4 bases, and the junction held 4 bases outside the gene matches. CDR3 sequence (DNA): TGTGCCAGCAGTTACTCTAGCGGGGGGGCCCTAGAGACCCAGTACTTC. Protein: CASSYSSGGALETQYF.

This chain connects TRBV5-1 to TRBJ2-4; perhaps TRBD2 as D (5 bases). V was pared by 4 bases and J by 6 bases, with 17 bases between. Germline assignment: CDR1 SGHRS and CDR2 YFSETQ. This CDR3 is built from 15 residues. The DNA for the CDR3 is TGCGCCAGCAGCCCCACAAGGACTCCAGGAAACATTCAGTACTTC. Translated: CASSPTRTPGNIQYF.

This clonotype showed up many times. V is TRBV5-1 and J is TRBJ1-6; D gene unclear. The CDR3 is 15 amino acids. The germline V and J ends were trimmed by 6 bases and 1 base, with 11 bases remaining between them. Germline assignment: CDR1 SGHRS and CDR2 YFSETQ. The CDR3 here is CASKLEGSYNSPLHF. As DNA, the CDR3 is TGCGCCAGCAAGCTCGAAGGGTCCTATAATTCACCCCTCCACTTT.

This clonotype was observed many times. V gene TRBV19 combines with J gene TRBJ2-1; D unresolved. V lost 3 bases and J lost 13, with 10 bases in between. Germline CDR1 LNHDA, CDR2 SQIVND (reference sequence). This CDR3 region has 11 residues. In DNA form, the CDR3 reads TGTGCCAGTAGTATCCCGCCGAGTCAGTTCTTC. It is translated as CASSIPPSQFF.

The table lists this clonotype with many counts. The chain is built from TRBV6-5 and TRBJ2-7; the match to TRBD1 covers 8 bases. V dropped 3 bases and J dropped 2; count of bases not matched to a gene: 6. Germline values: CDR1 MNHEY, CDR2 SVGAGI. This CDR3 spans 15 amino acids. The CDR3 spells CASSYSDRGTYEQYF. The CDR3, as DNA: TGTGCCAGCAGTTATTCCGACAGGGGAACCTACGAGCAGTACTTC.

This clonotype was observed at least ten times. This CDR3 is CASSPFNRDDHGYTF. In nucleotides, the CDR3 is TGTGCCAGCAGTCCTTTTAACAGGGATGATCATGGCTACACCTTC. V usage is TRBV6-5 and J usage is TRBJ1-2; tentatively, D is TRBD1 (6 bases). CDR3 length: 15 residues. CDR1 is MNHEY, CDR2 SVGAGI, per germline. V was clipped by 5 bases and J by 6 bases, with 19 bases between them.

The V call is TRBV3-1, the J call TRBJ1-6; D remains unclear. Per germline, CDR1 LGHDT and CDR2 YNNKEL (reference sequence). V was pared by 1 base and J by 7 bases, with 8 bases between. This CDR3 is built from 14 residues. DNA for the CDR3: TGTGCCAGCAGCCAAGGGCACCGAAATTCACCCCTCCACTTT. This encodes CASSQGHRNSPLHF.

The J gene is TRBJ1-1, the V gene TRBV5-1, with TRBD1 identical over 10 bases. Per the germline V gene, CDR1 is SGHRS and CDR2 is YFSETQ. After removal of 3 bases from V and 4 bases from J, the junction contained 9 bases not matched to a gene. The CDR3 extends over 16 amino acids. The CDR3 sequence is CASSSGTGVYGTEAFF. CDR3 nucleotides: TGCGCCAGCAGCTCAGGGACAGGGGTTTATGGCACTGAAGCTTTCTTT.

This clonotype came up a few times. The DNA for the CDR3 is TGTGCCAGTAGTATCAGCCTGGGCACTGAAGCTTTCTTT. The encoded protein is CASSISLGTEAFF. The chain links TRBV19 to TRBJ1-1; D ambiguous. The CDR3 covers 13 residues. The V gene lost 3 bases and the J gene lost 4 bases, with 9 bases spanning the gap. CDR1 and CDR2 (germline): LNHDA, SQIVND (reference sequence). Together with reference TRBV19 and TRBJ1-1, the CDR3 gives the full variable domain: DGGITQSPKYLFRKEGQNVTLSCEQNLNHDAMYWYRQDPGQGLRLIYYSQIVNDFQKGDIAEGYSVSREKKESFPLTVTSAQKNPTAFYLCASSISLGTEAFFGQGTRLTVV.

This clonotype was counted ten times or more. The rearrangement uses TRBV2 and TRBJ2-2; TRBD2 agrees at 8 bases. The CDR3 extends over 15 amino acids. Looked up from germline, CDR1 is SNHLY and CDR2 is FYNNEI. Losses at the gene ends were 5 bases for V and 0 bases for J; bases not matched to a gene: 2. CDR3 residues: CASSMGLANTGELFF. CDR3 DNA sequence: TGTGCCAGCAGTATGGGACTAGCGAACACCGGGGAGCTGTTTTTT.

In its sample, this clonotype was seen many times. V and J are TRBV20-1 and TRBJ2-7, with 7 bases lining up with TRBD1. This CDR3 is 14 amino acids long. Per germline, CDR1 DFQATT and CDR2 SNEGSKA (reference sequence). Trimming at V came to 4 bases and at J to 3 bases, leaving 9 bases not matched to a gene. DNA of the CDR3: TGCAGTGCTACCCGGGACAGTGAAAACTACGAGCAGTACTTC. It yields the protein CSATRDSENYEQYF.

This rearrangement joins TRBV6-2 or TRBV6-3 to TRBJ2-4; TRBD1 aligns across 7 bases. V trimming: 6 bases; J trimming: 2 bases; junction bases outside the gene matches: 7. Germline CDR1 and CDR2: MNHEY and SVGEGT. There are 15 residues in the CDR3. DNA for the CDR3: TGTGCCAGCAGACCACAGGGGTATTCCAAAAACATTCAGTACTTC. This sequence encodes CASRPQGYSKNIQYF.

This clonotype was counted at least ten times. The rearrangement uses TRBV4-3 and TRBJ2-5, with D maybe TRBD2 (5 bases). Trimming cost V 0 bases and J 5 bases, with 13 bases left between them. This CDR3 comprises 15 residues. Germline loops: CDR1 LGHNA, CDR2 YSLEER. The CDR3 DNA follows: TGCGCCAGCAGCCAAGATAGCGCGGAAGGGGAGACCCAGTACTTC. It specifies CASSQDSAEGETQYF.

This clonotype showed up many times. The CDR3 sequence: CASSLIAENTGELFF. The CDR3 nucleotides are TGTGCCAGCAGTCTCATAGCGGAGAACACCGGGGAGCTGTTTTTT. The gene calls are TRBV6-2 or TRBV6-3 and TRBJ2-2, with D perhaps matching TRBD2 (6 bases). The CDR3 loop spans 15 amino acids. The V gene lost 5 bases and the J gene lost 1 base, with 11 bases spanning the gap. Germline CDR1 MNHEY, CDR2 SVGEGT.

The chain is built from TRBV7-2 and TRBJ1-1; a weak D match, TRBD1 (6 bases). The CDR3 is 13 residues long. Trimming shortened V by 7 bases and J by 6 bases, and 15 bases separated the two germline ends. Germline loops: CDR1 SGHTA, CDR2 FQGNSA. CDR3 DNA sequence: TGTGCCAGCAAGGGGGTGGGTGGCGCTGAAGCTTTCTTT. Its translation: CASKGVGGAEAFF.

The chain joins TRBV28 to TRBJ1-4; D remains ambiguous. Germline V gene data show CDR1 as MDHEN and CDR2 as SYDVKM. The CDR3 extends over 13 amino acids. V was pared by 6 bases and J by 8 bases, with 13 bases between. CDR3 DNA sequence: TGTGCCAGCAGAGGACCCGGGTGGGAAAAACTGTTTTTT. Amino acid sequence: CASRGPGWEKLFF.

This clonotype has just one count. V is TRBV20-1 and J is TRBJ1-1; D possibly corresponds to TRBD1 (6 bases). Trimming removed 4 bases from V and 4 bases from J, with 16 bases in between. Germline V gene sequence: CDR1 DFQATT, CDR2 SNEGSKA (reference sequence). The CDR3 covers 14 residues. CDR3 protein: CSAIRGPRGTEAFF. For the CDR3, the DNA is TGCAGTGCTATCAGGGGCCCGAGGGGCACTGAAGCTTTCTTT.

This clonotype was picked up many times. The chain is built from TRBV6-8 and TRBJ2-6, with 7 bases fitting TRBD1. The CDR3 is 17 amino acids. V shed 6 bases and J 4 bases; nucleotides not matched to a gene: 12. Germline values: CDR1 MNHGY, CDR2 SAAAGT. The CDR3 reads CASSSLKTGPGANVLTF. CDR3 bases: TGTGCCAGCAGCTCCCTAAAGACAGGGCCCGGGGCCAACGTCCTGACTTTC.

This sequence joins TRBV30 and TRBJ2-5, with 9 positions matching TRBD2. After removal of 1 base from V and 1 base from J, the junction contained 4 bases not matched to a gene. Germline CDR1 reads GTSNPN; CDR2 reads SVGIG (reference sequence). The CDR3 consists of 15 residues. CDR3 nucleotide sequence: TGTGCCTGGAGTGGTAGCGGGAGTTTCCAAGAGACCCAGTACTTC. This translates into CAWSGSGSFQETQYF.

The V call is TRBV2, the J call TRBJ2-1, with TRBD1 matching 10 bases. The ends lost 1 base at V and 3 bases at J; junction bases unmatched: 3. Germline V gene lookup returns CDR1 SNHLY and CDR2 FYNNEI. CDR3 length: 16 amino acids. The CDR3 region is CASSEGDRGSYNEQFF. DNA for the CDR3: TGTGCCAGCAGTGAAGGGGACAGGGGAAGCTACAATGAGCAGTTCTTC.